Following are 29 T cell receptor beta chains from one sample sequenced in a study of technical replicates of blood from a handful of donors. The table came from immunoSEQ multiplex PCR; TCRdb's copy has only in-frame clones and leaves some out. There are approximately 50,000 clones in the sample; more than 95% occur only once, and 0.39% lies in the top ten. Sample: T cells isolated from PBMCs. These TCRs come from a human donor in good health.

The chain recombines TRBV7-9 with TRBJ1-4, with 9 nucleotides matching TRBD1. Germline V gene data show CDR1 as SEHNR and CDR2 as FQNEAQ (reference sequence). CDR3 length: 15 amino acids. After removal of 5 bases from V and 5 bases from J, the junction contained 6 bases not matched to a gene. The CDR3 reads CASSIQQGANEKLFF. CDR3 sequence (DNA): TGTGCCAGCAGCATACAACAGGGGGCAAATGAAAAACTGTTTTTT.

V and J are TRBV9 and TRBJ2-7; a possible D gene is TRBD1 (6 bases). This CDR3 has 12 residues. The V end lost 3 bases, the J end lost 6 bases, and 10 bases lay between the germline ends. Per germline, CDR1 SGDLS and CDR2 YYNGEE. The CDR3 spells CASSAQGLEQYF. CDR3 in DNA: TGTGCCAGCAGCGCACAGGGCCTCGAGCAGTACTTC.

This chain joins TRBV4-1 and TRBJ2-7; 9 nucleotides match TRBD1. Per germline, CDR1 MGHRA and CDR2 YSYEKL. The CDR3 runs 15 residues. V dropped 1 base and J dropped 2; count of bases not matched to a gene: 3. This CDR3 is CASSQGTGDPYEQYF. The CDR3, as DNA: TGCGCCAGCAGCCAAGGGACAGGGGACCCCTACGAGCAGTACTTC.

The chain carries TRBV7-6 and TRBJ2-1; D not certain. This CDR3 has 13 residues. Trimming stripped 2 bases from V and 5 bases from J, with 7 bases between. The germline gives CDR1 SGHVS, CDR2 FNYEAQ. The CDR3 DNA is TGTGCCAGCAGCTTAATGGAGAACAATGAGCAGTTCTTC. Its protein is CASSLMENNEQFF.

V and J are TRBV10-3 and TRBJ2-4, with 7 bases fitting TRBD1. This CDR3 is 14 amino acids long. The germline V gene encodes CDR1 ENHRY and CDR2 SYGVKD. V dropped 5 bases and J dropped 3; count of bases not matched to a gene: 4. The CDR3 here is CAISTGTVKNIQYF. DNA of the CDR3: TGTGCCATCAGTACCGGGACAGTCAAAAACATTCAGTACTTC.

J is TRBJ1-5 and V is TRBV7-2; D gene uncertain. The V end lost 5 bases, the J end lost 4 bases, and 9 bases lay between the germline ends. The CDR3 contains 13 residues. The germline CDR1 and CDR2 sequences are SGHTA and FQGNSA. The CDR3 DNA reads TGTGCCAGCAGCCTAAATTTTAATCAGCCCCAGCATTTT. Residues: CASSLNFNQPQHF.

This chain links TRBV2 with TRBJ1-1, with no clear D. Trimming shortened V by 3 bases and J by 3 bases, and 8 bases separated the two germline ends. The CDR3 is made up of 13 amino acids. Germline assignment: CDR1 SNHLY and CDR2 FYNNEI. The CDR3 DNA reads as TGTGCCAGCAGTGAGCGGGTATACACTGAAGCTTTCTTT. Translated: CASSERVYTEAFF. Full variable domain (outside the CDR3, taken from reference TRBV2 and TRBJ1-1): EPEVTQTPSHQVTQMGQEVILRCVPISNHLYFYWYRQILGQKVEFLVSFYNNEISEKSEIFDDQFSVERPDGSNFTLKIRSTKLEDSAMYFCASSERVYTEAFFGQGTRLTVV.

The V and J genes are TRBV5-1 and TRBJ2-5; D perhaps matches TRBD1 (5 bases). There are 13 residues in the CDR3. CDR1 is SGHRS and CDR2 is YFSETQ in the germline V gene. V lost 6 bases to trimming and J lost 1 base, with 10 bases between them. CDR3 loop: CASTIDSQETQYF. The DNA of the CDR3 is TGCGCCAGCACCATAGACAGCCAAGAGACCCAGTACTTC.

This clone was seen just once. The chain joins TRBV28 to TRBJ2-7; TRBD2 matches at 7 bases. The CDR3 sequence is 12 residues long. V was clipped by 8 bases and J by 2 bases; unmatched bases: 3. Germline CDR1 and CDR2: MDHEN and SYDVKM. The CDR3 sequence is CASHGTTYEQYF. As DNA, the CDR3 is TGTGCCAGCCACGGGACTACCTACGAGCAGTACTTC.

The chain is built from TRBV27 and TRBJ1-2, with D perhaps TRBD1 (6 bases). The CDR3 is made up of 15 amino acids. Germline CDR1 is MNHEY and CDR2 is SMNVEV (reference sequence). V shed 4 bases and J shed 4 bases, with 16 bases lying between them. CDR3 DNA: TGTGCCAGCAGTTACTCTAAAGGGGGTGGCTATGGCTACACCTTC. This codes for CASSYSKGGGYGYTF.

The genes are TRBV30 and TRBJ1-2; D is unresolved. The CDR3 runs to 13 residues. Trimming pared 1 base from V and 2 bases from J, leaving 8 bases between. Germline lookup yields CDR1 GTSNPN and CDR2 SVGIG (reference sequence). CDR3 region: CAWSGGGNYGYTF. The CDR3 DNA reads TGTGCCTGGAGTGGGGGAGGCAACTATGGCTACACCTTC.

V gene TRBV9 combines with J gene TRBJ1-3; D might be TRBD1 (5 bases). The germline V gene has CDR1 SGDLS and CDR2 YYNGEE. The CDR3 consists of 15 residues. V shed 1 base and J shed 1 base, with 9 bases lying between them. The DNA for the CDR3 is TGTGCCAGCAGCGTATCGGGGGATTCTGGAAACACCATATATTTT. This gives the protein CASSVSGDSGNTIYF.

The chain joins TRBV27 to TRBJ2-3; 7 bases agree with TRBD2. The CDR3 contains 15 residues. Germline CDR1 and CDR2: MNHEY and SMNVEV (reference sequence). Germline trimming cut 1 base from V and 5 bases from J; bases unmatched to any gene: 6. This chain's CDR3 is CASSLFAGVRDTQYF. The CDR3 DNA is TGTGCCAGCAGTTTATTTGCGGGAGTAAGAGATACGCAGTATTTT.

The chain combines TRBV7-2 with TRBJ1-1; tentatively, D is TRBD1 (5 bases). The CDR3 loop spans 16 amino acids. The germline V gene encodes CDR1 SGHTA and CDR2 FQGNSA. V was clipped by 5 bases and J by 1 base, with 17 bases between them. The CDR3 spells CASSPRAGGANTEAFF. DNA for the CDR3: TGTGCCAGCAGCCCAAGGGCCGGGGGAGCGAACACTGAAGCTTTCTTT.

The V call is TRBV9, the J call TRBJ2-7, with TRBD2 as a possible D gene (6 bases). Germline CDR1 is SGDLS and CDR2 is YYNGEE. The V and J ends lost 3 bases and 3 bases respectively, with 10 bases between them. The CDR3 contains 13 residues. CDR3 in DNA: TGTGCCAGCAGCGCGGGGGACGGCTACGAGCAGTACTTC. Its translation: CASSAGDGYEQYF.

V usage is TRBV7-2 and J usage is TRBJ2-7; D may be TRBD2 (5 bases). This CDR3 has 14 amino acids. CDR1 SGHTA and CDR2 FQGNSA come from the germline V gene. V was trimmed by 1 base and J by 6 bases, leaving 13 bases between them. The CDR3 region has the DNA TGTGCCAGCAGCTTAGGAGGGTCTTGGGCCGAGCAGTACTTC. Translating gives CASSLGGSWAEQYF.

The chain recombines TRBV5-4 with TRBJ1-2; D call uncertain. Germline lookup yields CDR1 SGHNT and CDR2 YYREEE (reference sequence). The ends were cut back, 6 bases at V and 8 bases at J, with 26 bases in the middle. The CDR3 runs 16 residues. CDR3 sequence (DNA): TGTGCCAGCACTCAGGACGGACTCACCTATGTTGGAGGCTACACCTTC. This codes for CASTQDGLTYVGGYTF.

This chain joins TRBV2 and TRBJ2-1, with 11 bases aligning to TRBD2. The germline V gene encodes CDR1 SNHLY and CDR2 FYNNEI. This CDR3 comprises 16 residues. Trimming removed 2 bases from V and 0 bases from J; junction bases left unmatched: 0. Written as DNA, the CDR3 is TGTGCCAGCAGTGAAACTAGCGGGAGCTCCTACAATGAGCAGTTCTTC. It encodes CASSETSGSSYNEQFF.

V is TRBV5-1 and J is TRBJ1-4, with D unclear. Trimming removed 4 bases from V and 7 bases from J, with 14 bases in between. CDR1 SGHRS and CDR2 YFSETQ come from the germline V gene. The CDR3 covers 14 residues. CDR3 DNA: TGCGCCAGCAGCAGGACTGCAGGAAGTGAAAAACTGTTTTTT. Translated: CASSRTAGSEKLFF.

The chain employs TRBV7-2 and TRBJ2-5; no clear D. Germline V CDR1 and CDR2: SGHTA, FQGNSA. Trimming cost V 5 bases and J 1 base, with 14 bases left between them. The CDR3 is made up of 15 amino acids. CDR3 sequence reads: CASSLRGTLQETQYF. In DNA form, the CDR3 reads TGTGCCAGCAGCCTCAGAGGTACCCTCCAAGAGACCCAGTACTTC.

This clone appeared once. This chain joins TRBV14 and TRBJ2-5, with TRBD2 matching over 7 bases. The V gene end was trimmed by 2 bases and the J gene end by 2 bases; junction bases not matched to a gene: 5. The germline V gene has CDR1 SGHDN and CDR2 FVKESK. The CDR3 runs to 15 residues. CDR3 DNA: TGTGCCAGCAGCCAAATGAGGACTAGGCAAGAGACCCAGTACTTC. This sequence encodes CASSQMRTRQETQYF. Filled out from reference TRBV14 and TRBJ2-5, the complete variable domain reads EAGVTQFPSHSVIEKGQTVTLRCDPISGHDNLYWYRRVMGKEIKFLLHFVKESKQDESGMPNNRFLAERTGGTYSTLKVQPAELEDSGVYFCASSQMRTRQETQYFGPGTRLLVL.

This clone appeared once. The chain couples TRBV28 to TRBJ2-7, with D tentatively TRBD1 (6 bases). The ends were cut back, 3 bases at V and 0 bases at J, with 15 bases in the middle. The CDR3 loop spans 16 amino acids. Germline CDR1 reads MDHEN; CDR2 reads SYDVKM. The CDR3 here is CASSFSTGLASYEQYF. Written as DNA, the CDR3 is TGTGCCAGCAGTTTCTCGACAGGACTCGCCTCCTACGAGCAGTACTTC.

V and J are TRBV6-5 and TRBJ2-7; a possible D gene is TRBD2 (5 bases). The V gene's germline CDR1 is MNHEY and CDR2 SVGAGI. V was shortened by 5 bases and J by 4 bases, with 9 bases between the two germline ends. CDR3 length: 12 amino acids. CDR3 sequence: CASSEDFYEQYF. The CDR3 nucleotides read TGTGCCAGCAGTGAGGACTTTTACGAGCAGTACTTC.

The CDR3 spells CSVARDRGNGYTF. The CDR3 coding sequence is TGCAGCGTTGCCCGGGACAGGGGGAATGGCTACACCTTC. This rearrangement joins TRBV29-1 to TRBJ1-2; TRBD1 agrees at 11 bases. V dropped 4 bases and J dropped 6; count of bases not matched to a gene: 4. The germline V gene encodes CDR1 SQVTM and CDR2 ANQGSEA. The CDR3 is 13 residues long.

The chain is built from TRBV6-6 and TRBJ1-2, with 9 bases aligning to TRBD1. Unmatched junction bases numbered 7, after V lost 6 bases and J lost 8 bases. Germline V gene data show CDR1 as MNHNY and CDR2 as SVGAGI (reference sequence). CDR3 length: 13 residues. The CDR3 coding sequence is TGTGCCAGCAGCAGGGACAGGGAAAACGGCTACACCTTC. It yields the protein CASSRDRENGYTF.

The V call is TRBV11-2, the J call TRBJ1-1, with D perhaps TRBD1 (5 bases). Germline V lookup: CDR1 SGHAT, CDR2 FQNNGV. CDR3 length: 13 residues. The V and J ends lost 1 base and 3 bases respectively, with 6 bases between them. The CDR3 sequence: CASSLGRDTEAFF. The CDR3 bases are TGTGCCAGCAGCTTAGGCAGGGACACTGAAGCTTTCTTT.

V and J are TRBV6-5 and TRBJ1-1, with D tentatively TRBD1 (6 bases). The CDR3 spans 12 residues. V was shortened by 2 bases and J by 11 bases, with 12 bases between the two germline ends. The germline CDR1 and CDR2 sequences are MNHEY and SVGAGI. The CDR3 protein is CASSYVGGRAFF. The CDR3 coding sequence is TGTGCCAGCAGTTACGTCGGGGGGCGCGCTTTCTTT.

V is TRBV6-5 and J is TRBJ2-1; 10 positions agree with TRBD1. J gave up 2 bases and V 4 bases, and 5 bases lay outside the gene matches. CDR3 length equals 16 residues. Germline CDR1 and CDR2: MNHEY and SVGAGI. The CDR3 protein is CASSSPGTGAYNEQFF. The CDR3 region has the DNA TGTGCCAGCAGTTCTCCCGGGACAGGGGCCTACAATGAGCAGTTCTTC.

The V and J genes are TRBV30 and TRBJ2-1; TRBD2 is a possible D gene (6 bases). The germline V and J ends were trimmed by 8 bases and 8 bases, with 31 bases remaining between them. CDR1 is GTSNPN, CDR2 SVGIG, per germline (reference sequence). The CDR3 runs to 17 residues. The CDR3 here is CAIWVPSVLGPMDEQFF. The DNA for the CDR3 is TGTGCCATCTGGGTCCCTAGCGTTTTGGGTCCAATGGATGAGCAGTTCTTC.